Presented here are 23 T cell receptor beta chains from one specimen sequenced in a study of spatial heterogeneity in lung cancer. The sample's time point: blood at routine non-recurrence follow-up after resection. Via MiXCR, TCRdb re-called the 5' RACE reads, giving one row per CDR3 protein. The sample lists 9,000 to 10,000 distinct CDR3 sequences; about a quarter were seen once. This material consisted of PBMCs, taken at follow-up. The receptors here all came from a female donor with early-stage non-small cell lung cancer.

The chain joins TRBV7-2 to TRBJ2-5; D gene uncertain. From germline, CDR1 is SGHTA and CDR2 FQGNSA. Trimming pared 11 bases from V and 5 bases from J, leaving 12 bases between. The CDR3 is 11 residues long. CDR3: CASQASETQYF. CDR3 coding DNA: TGTGCCTCCCAGGCGAGTGAGACCCAGTACTTC.

The chain recombines TRBV5-1 with TRBJ1-2; maybe TRBD1 (5 bases). Germline V lookup: CDR1 SGHRS, CDR2 YFSETQ. The CDR3 spans 12 residues. V was pared by 2 bases and J by 8 bases, with 10 bases between. The CDR3 loop is CASSFQGGGYTF. CDR3 nucleotides: TGCGCCAGCAGCTTTCAGGGTGGCGGCTACACCTTC.

This clonotype qualifies as medium-sized (0.01 to 0.1%). The chain combines TRBV7-6 with TRBJ2-1, with D possibly being TRBD2 (6 bases). Germline V CDR1 and CDR2: SGHVS, FNYEAQ. V dropped 5 bases and J dropped 8 bases, with 10 bases sitting between them. The CDR3 is 12 residues long. The CDR3 protein is CASSPQRDEQFF. The CDR3 DNA reads as TGTGCCAGCAGCCCTCAGCGGGATGAGCAGTTCTTC.

This clonotype was recorded only once. V and J are TRBV7-2 and TRBJ2-5; 12 bases are a match to TRBD2. V lost 5 bases and J lost 5; bases outside the gene matches: 15. This CDR3 is 18 amino acids long. The germline V gene has CDR1 SGHTA and CDR2 FQGNSA. Written as DNA, the CDR3 is TGTGCCAGCAGCGCACAAACGACTAGCGGGAGTTCCGGGGAGACCCAGTACTTC. This gives the protein CASSAQTTSGSSGETQYF.

This sequence joins TRBV9 and TRBJ2-5; 11 bases map to TRBD1. The CDR3 loop spans 17 amino acids. CDR1 and CDR2 (germline): SGDLS, YYNGEE. The trim removed 4 bases at V and 3 bases at J, leaving 11 bases unmatched. Written as DNA, the CDR3 is TGTGCCAGCAGCCCCTCTGAGGGGACAGGGGGTGAAGAGACCCAGTACTTC. It specifies CASSPSEGTGGEETQYF.

The chain joins TRBV7-2 to TRBJ1-1; D is possibly TRBD1 (6 bases). CDR1 and CDR2 from the germline V gene are SGHTA and FQGNSA. The CDR3 consists of 15 residues. Trimming removed 6 bases from V and 10 bases from J, with 24 bases in between. The chain's CDR3 is CASRNSGGSGLRAFF. The CDR3 DNA reads as TGTGCCAGCAGGAACTCGGGGGGCAGCGGGTTGAGAGCTTTCTTT.

In its sample, this clonotype ranks as medium-sized. The chain combines TRBV28 with TRBJ2-7; TRBD2 matches at 7 bases. The CDR3 consists of 14 residues. With V trimmed by 8 bases and J by 2 bases, 9 bases remained unmatched. Germline values: CDR1 MDHEN, CDR2 SYDVKM. CDR3 coding DNA: TGTGCCAGCCGCAGGGTCAGCGGGACCTACGAGCAGTACTTC. It is translated as CASRRVSGTYEQYF.

By share, this clonotype ranks as medium-sized. The chain joins TRBV20-1 to TRBJ1-2; no reliable D call. V was pared by 1 base and J by 0 bases, with 6 bases between. The CDR3 runs 13 residues. The germline V gene has CDR1 DFQATT and CDR2 SNEGSKA (reference sequence). The CDR3 loop reads CSARVSANYGYTF. The CDR3 coding sequence is TGCAGTGCTAGAGTATCGGCTAACTATGGCTACACCTTC.

This clonotype counts as medium-sized. The rearrangement uses TRBV29-1 and TRBJ2-5, with 7 bases that match TRBD1. Germline V gives CDR1 SQVTM, CDR2 ANQGSEA. Trimming at V came to 7 bases and at J to 1 base, leaving 3 bases not matched to a gene. The CDR3 extends over 12 amino acids. In DNA, the CDR3 is TGCAGCGAACGGACAGGCCAAGAGACCCAGTACTTC. Amino acids: CSERTGQETQYF.

Points on this clonotype: Because the CDR3 is missing its conserved closing phenylalanine or tryptophan, this is likely a read error. This sequence joins TRBV29-1 and TRBJ2-7; D possibly corresponds to TRBD2 (5 bases). The CDR3 runs 13 residues. Germline loops: CDR1 SQVTM, CDR2 ANQGSEA. V lost 6 bases and J 2 bases, leaving 14 bases between the germline ends. The CDR3 reads CSVGAAFPYEQYS. The CDR3 DNA reads as TGCAGCGTGGGAGCAGCCTTCCCCTACGAGCAGTACTCC.

The gene calls are TRBV3-1 and TRBJ1-1; the D is unclear. The CDR3 length is 12 residues. Deletions cut 5 bases from V and 4 bases from J, with 8 bases between. The germline V gene has CDR1 LGHDT and CDR2 YNNKEL (reference sequence). CDR3 region: CASSWTGTEAFF. Written as DNA, the CDR3 is TGTGCCAGCAGCTGGACGGGCACTGAAGCTTTCTTT. Looking up the rest from reference TRBV3-1 and TRBJ1-1 gives the full variable domain: DTAVSQTPKYLVTQMGNDKSIKCEQNLGHDTMYWYKQDSKKFLKIMFSYNNKELIINETVPNRFSPKSPDKAHLNLHINSLELGDSAVYFCASSWTGTEAFFGQGTRLTVV.

This clonotype was observed a handful of times. For the CDR3, the DNA is TGCAGTGCTGGGGCGCGGCGCAATGAGCAGTTCTTC. Translating gives CSAGARRNEQFF. V usage is TRBV20-1 and J usage is TRBJ2-1; D is perhaps TRBD1 (5 bases). Germline CDR1 reads DFQATT; CDR2 reads SNEGSKA (reference sequence). The CDR3 spans 12 residues. The V end was cut by 5 bases, the J end by 6 bases, with 11 bases between.

This clonotype rates as medium-sized. V is TRBV12-3 or TRBV12-4 and J is TRBJ1-1; D is ambiguous. Between the trimmed V and J ends, which lost 1 base and 0 bases, there was a span of 6 bases. The CDR3 consists of 14 residues. Here the CDR3 DNA reads TGTGCCAGCAGTTTAGGGCCCCTGAACACTGAAGCTTTCTTT. This sequence encodes CASSLGPLNTEAFF.

This clonotype has more than one count but fewer than ten. The genes are TRBV7-9 and TRBJ1-1, with TRBD1 identical over 7 bases. The CDR3 is 17 amino acids. In germline, CDR1 is SEHNR, CDR2 FQNEAQ (reference sequence). After removal of 1 base from V and 1 base from J, the junction contained 9 bases not matched to a gene. The DNA of the CDR3 is TGTGCCAGCAGCTTAGGACAGGGTACCCTCCCGAACACTGAAGCTTTCTTT. It yields the protein CASSLGQGTLPNTEAFF.

The chain links TRBV5-1 to TRBJ2-7; 10 bases are a match to TRBD1. Per germline, CDR1 SGHRS and CDR2 YFSETQ. The CDR3 spans 14 residues. V trimming: 6 bases; J trimming: 0 bases; junction bases outside the gene matches: 3. As DNA, the CDR3 is TGCGCCAGCACCCGGACAGGGGGCTCCTACGAGCAGTACTTC. Translating it yields CASTRTGGSYEQYF.

This clonotype was seen only a few times. Since no conserved phenylalanine or tryptophan closes the CDR3, a read error is the likely cause. CDR3 sequence (DNA): TGTGCCAGCAGTTCCGGGACAGGCTACTATGGCTACACCGTC. Its translation: CASSSGTGYYGYTV. This chain connects TRBV28 to TRBJ1-2; 8 nucleotides line up with TRBD1. CDR1 and CDR2 (germline): MDHEN, SYDVKM. V lost 4 bases, J lost 3 bases, and 4 bases stayed unmatched. The CDR3 is made up of 14 amino acids.

The chain uses TRBV6-5 and TRBJ2-7, with 9 bases fitting TRBD2. CDR3 size: 15 residues. Germline V gene data show CDR1 as MNHEY and CDR2 as SVGAGI. V was pared by 2 bases and J by 5 bases, with 7 bases of the junction left unmatched. CDR3 residues: CASSYGREGGHEQYF. The CDR3 DNA reads TGTGCCAGCAGTTACGGGCGGGAGGGCGGCCACGAGCAGTACTTC.

The CDR3 bases are TGCAGCGTTGTGACCCAGATGAACACTGAAGCTTTCTTT. Amino acids: CSVVTQMNTEAFF. The chain is built from TRBV29-1 and TRBJ1-1; D not resolved. V was pared by 4 bases and J by 0 bases, with 9 bases between. This CDR3 is 13 amino acids long. Germline lookup yields CDR1 SQVTM and CDR2 ANQGSEA.

This clonotype was picked up one time. The gene calls are TRBV12-3 or TRBV12-4 and TRBJ1-2; no reliable D call. Trimming shortened V by 5 bases and J by 1 base, and 8 bases separated the two germline ends. The CDR3 is made up of 13 amino acids. CDR3 residues: CASSRSNNYGYTF. CDR3 DNA sequence: TGTGCCAGCAGTCGATCGAATAACTATGGCTACACCTTC.

Relative to its sample, this clonotype is medium-sized. The chain joins TRBV24-1 to TRBJ2-2; D uncertain. This CDR3 is 13 amino acids long. Deletions cut 0 bases from V and 4 bases from J, with 2 bases between. CDR1 KGHDR and CDR2 SFDVKD come from the germline V gene. Here the CDR3 DNA reads TGTGCCACCAGTGATTTGGGCACCGGGGAGCTGTTTTTT. Translating gives CATSDLGTGELFF.

This clonotype was seen a few times. The chain links TRBV5-1 to TRBJ2-1; the D gene is possibly TRBD1 (6 bases). The CDR3 contains 15 residues. CDR1 SGHRS and CDR2 YFSETQ come from the germline V gene. V lost 2 bases to trimming and J lost 6 bases, with 15 bases between them. The CDR3 region has the DNA TGCGCCAGCAGCTTCGGACAGTGGGGATCCAATGAGCAGTTCTTC. Translated: CASSFGQWGSNEQFF.

In its sample, this clonotype was seen a few times. The rearrangement joins TRBV7-2 to TRBJ2-3; D is possibly TRBD1 or TRBD2 (6 bases each). V lost 5 bases and J lost 4, with 10 bases in between. In germline, CDR1 is SGHTA, CDR2 FQGNSA. This CDR3 has 13 amino acids. CDR3 residues: CASSPRGPDTQYF. The CDR3 region has the DNA TGTGCCAGCAGCCCCCGGGGGCCAGATACGCAGTATTTT.

The V and J genes are TRBV6-2 or TRBV6-3 and TRBJ2-2; TRBD1 agrees at 8 bases. Germline CDR1 reads MNHEY; CDR2 reads SVGEGT. Trimming took 9 bases from V and 6 from J; bases not matched to a gene: 6. The CDR3 length is 13 residues. The CDR3 coding sequence is TGTGCCAGTCGGACAGGGCAACCCGGGGAGCTGTTTTTT. Its protein product is CASRTGQPGELFF.